This T cell receptor (beta chain) was captured by sequencing in a study of regulatory T cells in long-lasting Graves disease. Overall study findings and caveats: The study found persistent patients shared more public clonotypes (fewer than 3,000) than new patients (966).

This CDR3 has 13 residues. Germline loops: CDR1 DFQATT, CDR2 SNEGSKA (reference sequence). V gave up 1 base and J gave up 4 bases, with 10 bases separating them. Time point defined: newly diagnosed GD, antithyroid drugs for less than 3 months. With RNA extracted from PBMCs as input, the TCR library was made. American Thyroid Association guidelines defined Graves' disease diagnosis. This clonotype was detected a few times. No antigen is known for it. Construction of the TCR beta libraries employed iRepertoire HTBI primers in conjunction with Arm-PCR of CDR3 regions. Via MiXCR, TCRdb re-called the multiplex PCR reads, giving one row per CDR3 protein. The table has about 620,000 distinct CDR3 sequences, around 17% seen once. Separately, the same data were catalogued under a study of T cells in Graves' hyperthyroidism and ophthalmopathy.

The chain employs TRBV20-1 and TRBJ1-2; D gene uncertain. The TCR sequence derives from a woman aged 25 to 39 with Graves disease. Sequenced material: peripheral blood mononuclear cells (PBMCs), taken at new diagnosis, from a patient treated with antithyroid drugs. The CDR3 protein is CSARGLEGYGYTF. In nucleotides, the CDR3 is TGCAGTGCTAGAGGCCTCGAGGGCTATGGCTACACCTTC.